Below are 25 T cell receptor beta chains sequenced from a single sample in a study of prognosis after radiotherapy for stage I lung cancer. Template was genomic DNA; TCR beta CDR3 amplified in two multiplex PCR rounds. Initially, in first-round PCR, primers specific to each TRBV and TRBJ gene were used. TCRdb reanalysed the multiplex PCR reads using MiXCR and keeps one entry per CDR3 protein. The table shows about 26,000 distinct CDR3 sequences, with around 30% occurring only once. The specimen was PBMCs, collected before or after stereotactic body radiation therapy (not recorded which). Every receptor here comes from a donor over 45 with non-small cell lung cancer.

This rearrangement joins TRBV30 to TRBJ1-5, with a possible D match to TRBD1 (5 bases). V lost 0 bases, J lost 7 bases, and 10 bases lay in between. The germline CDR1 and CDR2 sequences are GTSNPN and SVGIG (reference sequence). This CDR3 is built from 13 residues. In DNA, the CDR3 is TGTGCCTGGAGTGTGAGGGACGAACAGCCCCAGCATTTT. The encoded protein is CAWSVRDEQPQHF.

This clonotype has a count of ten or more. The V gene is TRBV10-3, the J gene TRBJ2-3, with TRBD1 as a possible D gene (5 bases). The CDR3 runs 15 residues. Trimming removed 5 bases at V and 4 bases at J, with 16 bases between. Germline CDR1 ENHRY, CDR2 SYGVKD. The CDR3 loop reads CAISPRQFRADTQYF. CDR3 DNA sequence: TGTGCCATCAGTCCCAGACAGTTCCGGGCAGATACGCAGTATTTT.

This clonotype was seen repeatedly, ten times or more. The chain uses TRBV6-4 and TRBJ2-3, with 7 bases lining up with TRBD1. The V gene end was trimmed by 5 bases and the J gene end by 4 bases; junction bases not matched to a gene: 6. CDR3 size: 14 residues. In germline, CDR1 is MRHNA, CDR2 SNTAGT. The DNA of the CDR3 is TGTGCCAGCAGTATTACTCAGGGGGCAGATACGCAGTATTTT. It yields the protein CASSITQGADTQYF.

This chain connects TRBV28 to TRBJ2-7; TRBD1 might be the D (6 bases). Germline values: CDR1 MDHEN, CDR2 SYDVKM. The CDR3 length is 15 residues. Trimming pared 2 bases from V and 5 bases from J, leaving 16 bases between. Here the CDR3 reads CASSLGGGNSHEQYF. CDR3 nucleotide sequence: TGTGCCAGCAGTTTAGGTGGGGGCAATTCCCACGAGCAGTACTTC.

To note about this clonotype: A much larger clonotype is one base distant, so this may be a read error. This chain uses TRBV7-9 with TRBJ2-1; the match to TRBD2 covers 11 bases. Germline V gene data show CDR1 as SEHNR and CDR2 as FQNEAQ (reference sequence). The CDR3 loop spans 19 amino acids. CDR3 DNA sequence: TGTGCCAGCAGCTTAGTACCTAGCGGGGGGTCCCATCTAGGTAATGGGCAGTTCTTC. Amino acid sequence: CASSLVPSGGSHLGNGQFF.

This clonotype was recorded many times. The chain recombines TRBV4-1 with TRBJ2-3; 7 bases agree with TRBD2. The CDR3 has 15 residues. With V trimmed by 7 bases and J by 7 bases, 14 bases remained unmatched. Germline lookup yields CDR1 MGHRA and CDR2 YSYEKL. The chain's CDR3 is CASKSGGSALNTQYF. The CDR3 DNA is TGCGCCAGCAAGTCGGGCGGGAGCGCCTTGAATACGCAGTATTTT.

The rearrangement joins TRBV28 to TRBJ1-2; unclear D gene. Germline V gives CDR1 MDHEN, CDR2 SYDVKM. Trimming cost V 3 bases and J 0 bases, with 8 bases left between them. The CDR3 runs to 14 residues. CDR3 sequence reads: CASSLGVTNYGYTF. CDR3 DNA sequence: TGTGCCAGCAGTTTGGGTGTTACTAACTATGGCTACACCTTC.

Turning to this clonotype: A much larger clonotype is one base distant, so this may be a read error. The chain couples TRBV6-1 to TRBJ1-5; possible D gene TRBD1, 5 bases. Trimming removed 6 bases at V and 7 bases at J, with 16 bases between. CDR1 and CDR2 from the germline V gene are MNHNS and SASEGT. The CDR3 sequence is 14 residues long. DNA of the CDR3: TGTGCCAGCAGGGGGGGATGGCGGGGGCAGCCCCAGCATTTT. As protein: CASRGGWRGQPQHF.

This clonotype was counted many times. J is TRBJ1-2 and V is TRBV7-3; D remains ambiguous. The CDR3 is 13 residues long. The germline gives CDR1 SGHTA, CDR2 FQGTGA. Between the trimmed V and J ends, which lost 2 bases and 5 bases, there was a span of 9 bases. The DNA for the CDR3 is TGTGCCAGCAGCTTAGGGGAGGAGTATGGCTACACCTTC. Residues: CASSLGEEYGYTF.

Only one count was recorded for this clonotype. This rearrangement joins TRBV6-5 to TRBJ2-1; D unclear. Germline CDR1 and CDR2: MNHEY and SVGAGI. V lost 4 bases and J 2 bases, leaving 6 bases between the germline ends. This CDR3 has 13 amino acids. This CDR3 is CASSSGTYNEQFF. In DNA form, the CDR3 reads TGTGCCAGCAGTTCTGGGACCTACAATGAGCAGTTCTTC.

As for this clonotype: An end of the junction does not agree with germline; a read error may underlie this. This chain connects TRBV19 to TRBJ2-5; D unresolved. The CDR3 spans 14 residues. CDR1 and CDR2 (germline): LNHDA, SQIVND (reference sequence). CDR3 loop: CAGSMNGIQETQYF. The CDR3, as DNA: TGTGCCGGTAGTATGAACGGAATCCAAGAGACCCAGTACTTC.

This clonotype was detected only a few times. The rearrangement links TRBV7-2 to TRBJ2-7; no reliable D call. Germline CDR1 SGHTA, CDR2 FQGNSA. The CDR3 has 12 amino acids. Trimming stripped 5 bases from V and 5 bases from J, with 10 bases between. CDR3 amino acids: CASSPVGNEQYF. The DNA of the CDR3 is TGTGCCAGCAGCCCGGTTGGGAACGAGCAGTACTTC.

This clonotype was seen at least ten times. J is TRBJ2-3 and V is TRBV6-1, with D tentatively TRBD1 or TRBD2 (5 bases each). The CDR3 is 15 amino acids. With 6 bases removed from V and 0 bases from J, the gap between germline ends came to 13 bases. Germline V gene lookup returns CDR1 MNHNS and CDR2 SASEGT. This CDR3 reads CASSASGGSTDTQYF. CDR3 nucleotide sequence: TGTGCCAGCAGCGCGAGTGGGGGTAGCACAGATACGCAGTATTTT.

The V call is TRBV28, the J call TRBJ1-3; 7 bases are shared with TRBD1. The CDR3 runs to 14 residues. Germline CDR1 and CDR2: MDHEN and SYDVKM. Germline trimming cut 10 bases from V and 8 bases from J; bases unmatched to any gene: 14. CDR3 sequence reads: CATEGAAVTDTIYF. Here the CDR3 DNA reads TGTGCCACCGAGGGGGCGGCCGTAACGGACACCATATATTTT.

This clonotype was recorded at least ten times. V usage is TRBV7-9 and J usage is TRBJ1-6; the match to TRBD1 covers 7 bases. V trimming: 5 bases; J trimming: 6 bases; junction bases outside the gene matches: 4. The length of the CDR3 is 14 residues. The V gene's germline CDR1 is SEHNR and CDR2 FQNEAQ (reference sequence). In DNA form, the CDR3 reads TGTGCCAGCAGCCTGACAGGGAGTAATTCACCCCTCCACTTT. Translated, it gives CASSLTGSNSPLHF. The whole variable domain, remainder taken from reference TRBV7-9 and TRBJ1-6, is DTGVSQNPRHKITKRGQNVTFRCDPISEHNRLYWYRQTLGQGPEFLTYFQNEAQLEKSRLLSDRFSAERPKGSFSTLEIQRTEQGDSAMYLCASSLTGSNSPLHFGNGTRLTVT.

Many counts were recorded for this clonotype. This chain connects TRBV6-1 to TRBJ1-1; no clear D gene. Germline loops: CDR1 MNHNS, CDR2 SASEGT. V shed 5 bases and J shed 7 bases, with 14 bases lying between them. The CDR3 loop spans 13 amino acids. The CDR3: CASSPSGVYEAFF. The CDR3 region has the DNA TGTGCCAGCAGTCCCAGTGGGGTGTATGAAGCTTTCTTT.

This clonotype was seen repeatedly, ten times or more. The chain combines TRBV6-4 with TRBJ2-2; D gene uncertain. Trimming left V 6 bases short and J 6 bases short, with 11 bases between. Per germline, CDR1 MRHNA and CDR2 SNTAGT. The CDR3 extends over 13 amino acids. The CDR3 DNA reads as TGTGCCAGCAGCCTAACTACAGCCGGGGAGCTGTTTTTT. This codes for CASSLTTAGELFF.

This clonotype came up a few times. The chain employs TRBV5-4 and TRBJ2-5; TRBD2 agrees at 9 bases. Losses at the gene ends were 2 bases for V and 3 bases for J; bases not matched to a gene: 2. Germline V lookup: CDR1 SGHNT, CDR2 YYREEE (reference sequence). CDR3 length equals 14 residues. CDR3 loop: CASSLIAGEETQYF. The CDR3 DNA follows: TGTGCCAGCAGCTTAATAGCGGGAGAAGAGACCCAGTACTTC. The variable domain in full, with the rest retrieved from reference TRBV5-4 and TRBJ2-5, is ETGVTQSPTHLIKTRGQQVTLRCSSQSGHNTVSWYQQALGQGPQFIFQYYREEENGRGNFPPRFSGLQFPNYSSELNVNALELDDSALYLCASSLIAGEETQYFGPGTRLLVL.

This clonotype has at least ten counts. This CDR3 is CATSRERGATNEKLFF. The DNA of the CDR3 is TGTGCCACCAGCAGAGAAAGGGGGGCAACTAATGAAAAACTGTTTTTT. This rearrangement joins TRBV15 to TRBJ1-4, with TRBD1 as a possible D gene (6 bases). The CDR3 length is 16 residues. V was shortened by 0 bases and J by 0 bases, with 8 bases between the two germline ends. CDR1 is LNHNV and CDR2 is YYDKDF in the germline V gene (reference sequence).

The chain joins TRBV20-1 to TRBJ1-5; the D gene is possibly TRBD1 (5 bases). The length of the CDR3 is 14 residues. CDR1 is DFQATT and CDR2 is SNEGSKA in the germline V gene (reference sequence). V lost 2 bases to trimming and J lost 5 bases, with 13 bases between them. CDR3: CSARPGASYQPQHF. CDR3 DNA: TGCAGTGCTAGACCCGGGGCTTCTTATCAGCCCCAGCATTTT.

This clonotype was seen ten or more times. For the CDR3, the DNA is TGTGCTAGTGGTCCACACAATGAGCAGTTCTTC. This codes for CASGPHNEQFF. This chain uses TRBV12-5 with TRBJ2-1; D gene ambiguous. Germline V CDR1 and CDR2: LGHNT, FRNRAP. Trimming removed 5 bases from V and 5 bases from J, with 4 bases in between. This CDR3 has 11 residues.

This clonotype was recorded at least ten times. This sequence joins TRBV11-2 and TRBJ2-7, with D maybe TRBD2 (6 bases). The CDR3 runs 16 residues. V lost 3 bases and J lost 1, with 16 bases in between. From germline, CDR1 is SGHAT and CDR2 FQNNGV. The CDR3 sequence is CASSFPGRGASYEQYF. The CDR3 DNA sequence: TGTGCCAGCAGCTTCCCCGGGCGGGGCGCTTCCTACGAGCAGTACTTC.

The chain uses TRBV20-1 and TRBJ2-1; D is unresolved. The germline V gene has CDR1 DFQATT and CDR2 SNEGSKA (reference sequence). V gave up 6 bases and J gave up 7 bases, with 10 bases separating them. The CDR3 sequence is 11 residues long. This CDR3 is CSATLLNEQFF. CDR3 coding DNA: TGCAGTGCCACCCTCTTGAATGAGCAGTTCTTC.

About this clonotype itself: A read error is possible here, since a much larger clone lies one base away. The CDR3 nucleotides read TGCAGTGCAAGGGGTGCTCACACTGAAGCTTTCTTT. It is translated as CSARGAHTEAFF. The chain uses TRBV20-1 and TRBJ1-1, with D perhaps TRBD1 (5 bases). The CDR3 covers 12 residues. The germline V and J ends were trimmed by 6 bases and 3 bases, with 11 bases remaining between them. Germline V lookup: CDR1 DFQATT, CDR2 SNEGSKA (reference sequence).

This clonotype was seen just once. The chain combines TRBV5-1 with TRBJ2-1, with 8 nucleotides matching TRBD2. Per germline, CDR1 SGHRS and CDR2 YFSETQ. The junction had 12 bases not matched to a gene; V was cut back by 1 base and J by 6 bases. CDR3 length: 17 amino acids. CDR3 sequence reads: CASSLPVLAVGPNEQFF. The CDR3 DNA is TGCGCCAGCAGCTTGCCCGTACTAGCGGTAGGACCCAATGAGCAGTTCTTC.